This TCR beta chain originates from a study of blood T cell repertoires in COVID-19 (dated by TCRdb to about 2020). Notes on the research overall: Samples from collaborators originated in the United States, Italy and Spain and spanned both the acute and convalescent phases of COVID-19. The prospective study material was composed of cDNA or gDNA derived from T cells, B-cell-depleted T cells, or PBMCs. Subjects who had been exposed to COVID-19, were actively infected with it, or had recovered from it provided the deeply sampled blood TCRbeta repertoires that made up the dataset. The repertoires were made available in a free public database intended to serve as a resource for research on the immune response to SARS-CoV-2. Samples came from the ongoing ImmuneRACE study (first 160 participants) plus 1,254 subjects from 6 global collaborators. Nearly every sample came with metadata listing a de-identified subject ID, COVID-19 status, age in years and sex. Where HLA class I and class II types were available, the types were taken from metadata supplied by the sample provider, not from assay-based typing.

The full study reports these points: Clinical and demographic metadata were provided uncurated, with the amount varying by source and participant.

Enrolling through a virtual design, the prospective study's participants ranged in age from roughly 18 to 95 years and lived across some 23 United States geographic areas. In the prospective study, participants were assigned to cohorts based on the clinical history participants reported in a screening survey and a study questionnaire. Recovered participants in ImmuneRACE Cohort 3 were defined as having two consecutive negative NP/OP PCR tests, clearance from a healthcare professional, or resolution of symptoms. In the prospective study, mobile phlebotomists collected whole blood, serum and a nasopharyngeal or oropharyngeal swab from each participant. Additional blood draws and questionnaires over an approximately two-month period could optionally be provided by prospective study participants. Prospective study blood samples were shipped either frozen or at room temperature before DNA extraction.

TCRbeta CDR3 regions were amplified from genomic DNA using the immunoSEQ Assay, a bias-controlled multiplex PCR. In the paper's pipeline: Within the assay, amplification of reference gene primers was used to estimate how many nucleated cells each sample contained. To quantify the absolute abundance of each unique TCRbeta CDR3 rearrangement, sequence reads were collapsed and filtered. Productive Simpson clonality was computed per sample as the square root of Simpson's diversity index over productive rearrangements. The table comes from immuneACCESS by way of TCRdb, which keeps in-frame sequences with V and J called. Part of the clones is missing from these tables; in studies checked, under half for an unresolved V gene and the rest for unknown reasons. The V and J calls and clone size come from that table; D and trimming were worked out from the DNA. Counted in this sample were over 150,000 clones; about 81% of them appeared once. Of the sample, 3% to 3.5% falls within the top ten clones.

Counted from cysteine to phenylalanine, this CDR3 has 12 amino acids. CDR3 DNA only is kept here, 36 bases in frame from base 1. The germline V and J ends show losses of 10 bases and 10 bases respectively, and no gene match explains 10 bases of the junction. The germline V gene encodes CDR1 LNHDA and CDR2 SQIVND (reference sequence). For this clone: The specificity of this receptor is unknown. Within one base of it there is no much larger clone, and no base qualities were kept.

The sequence joins TRBV19 to TRBJ1-1; 9 bases in between match TRBD1. The origin of this receptor is a woman in her thirties who had recovered from COVID-19. The sequencing input was PBMCs or T cells enriched from blood (not recorded which). CDR3 loop: CATGGQGDIAFF. DNA sequence: TGTGCCACCGGGGGACAGGGAGATATAGCTTTCTTT.